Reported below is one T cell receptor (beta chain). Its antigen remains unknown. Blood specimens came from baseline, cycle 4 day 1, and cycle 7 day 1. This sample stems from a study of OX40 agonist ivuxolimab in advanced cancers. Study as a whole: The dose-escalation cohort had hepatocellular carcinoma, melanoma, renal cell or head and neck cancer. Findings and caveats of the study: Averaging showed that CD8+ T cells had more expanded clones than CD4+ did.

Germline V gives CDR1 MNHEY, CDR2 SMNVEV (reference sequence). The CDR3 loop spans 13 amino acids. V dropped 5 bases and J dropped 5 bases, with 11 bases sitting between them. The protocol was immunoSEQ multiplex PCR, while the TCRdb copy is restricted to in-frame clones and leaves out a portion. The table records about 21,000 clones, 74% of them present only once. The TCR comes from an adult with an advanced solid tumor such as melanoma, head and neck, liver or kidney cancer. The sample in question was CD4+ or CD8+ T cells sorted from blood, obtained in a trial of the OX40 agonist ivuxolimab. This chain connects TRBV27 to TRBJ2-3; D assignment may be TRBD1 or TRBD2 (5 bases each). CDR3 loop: CASSHGTLDTQYF. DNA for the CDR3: TGTGCCAGCAGTCATGGGACCTTAGATACGCAGTATTTT.